This T cell receptor beta chain was captured in a study of CD8 T cells in ankylosing spondylitis (dated by TCRdb to 2015 to 2018). Study-wide context: T cell receptor beta repertoires were profiled in healthy donors and ankylosing spondylitis patients so that disease-linked TCR variants could be found. In total, the full study cohort was made up of over a hundred healthy donors and approximately 24 ankylosing spondylitis patients. Peripheral blood was sampled, and synovial fluid was additionally collected from ankylosing spondylitis patients.

There are a few counts of this clonotype. The target of this receptor is not known. No base-level quality is on record; no much larger clone is a single base apart. The CDR3 spans 14 residues, from the cysteine through the phenylalanine. Solely the CDR3 DNA is kept, with 42 bases framed from the first base. Trimming leaves V shorter by 9 bases and J shorter by 1 base, with the junction holding 7 bases beyond the gene matches. From the germline V gene, CDR1 is KGHDR and CDR2 is SFDVKD. General conclusions and limits of the study: The disease-linked clones were reported to be significantly enriched in matched synovial fluid samples from ankylosing spondylitis patients. Blood from ankylosing spondylitis patients appeared to be characterized by a TCR beta motif made up of several highly homologous amino acid variants. Some TCR beta motif variants had previously been reported in synovial fluid and blood of reactive arthritis patients, which suggested common disease-initiation mechanisms. The disease-linked clones had a CD8+ phenotype and were found at relatively low frequencies in peripheral blood.

Data came from an Illumina HiSeq 2500. Quantitative 5'-RACE with molecular barcodes was the method used to prepare the TCR beta libraries. The study's processing was this. Disease-linked TCR variants were identified with a new computational method built on a probabilistic model of VDJ rearrangement. The public reads were reprocessed in TCRdb via fastp at Q25 and MiXCR, keeping in-frame beta chains. Records with the same CDR3 protein are collapsed into one entry carrying the most frequent genes and DNA. The V and J calls here are based on TCRdb, not the publication. This sample is represented by about 700,000 distinct CDR3 sequences; around 19% of them were singletons. The ten largest make up 15% to 20% of the sample.

This clonotype was sampled from a male donor with ankylosing spondylitis. The sequencing sample was made of blood, either unsorted or a sorted T cell fraction (not recorded which). This receptor chain uses TRBV24-1 and TRBJ2-7, and 8 bases in between align with TRBD1. In nucleotides, the sequence is TGTGCCACCGGCGGGACAGGACCTTCCTACGAGCAGTACTTC. Its protein reads: CATGGTGPSYEQYF.